This T cell receptor beta chain appears in the sequencing data of a study of T cell responses to AZD1222 COVID-19 vaccine. V was shortened by 6 bases and J by 9 bases, with 21 bases between the two germline ends. There are 16 residues in the CDR3. The germline V gene encodes CDR1 LNHDA and CDR2 SQIVND (reference sequence). Study observations and caveats: The reported proportion of spike-specific TCRs targeting unmutated variant regions was nearly half.

Note on this clone: Its antigen remains unidentified.

The protocol was immunoSEQ multiplex PCR, while the TCRdb copy is restricted to in-frame clones and leaves out a portion. The table has some 140,000 clones, 85% seen once. This receptor was taken from an adult who received the MenACWY meningococcal vaccine as a control. The chain joins TRBV19 to TRBJ1-6, with D possibly being TRBD1 (6 bases). The sample was peripheral blood, taken 28 days after the second dose of the MenACWY control vaccine. The CDR3 sequence: CASSPDPDRLSSPLHF. In DNA, the CDR3 is TGTGCCAGTAGCCCCGATCCTGACAGGCTTAGTTCACCCCTCCACTTT.